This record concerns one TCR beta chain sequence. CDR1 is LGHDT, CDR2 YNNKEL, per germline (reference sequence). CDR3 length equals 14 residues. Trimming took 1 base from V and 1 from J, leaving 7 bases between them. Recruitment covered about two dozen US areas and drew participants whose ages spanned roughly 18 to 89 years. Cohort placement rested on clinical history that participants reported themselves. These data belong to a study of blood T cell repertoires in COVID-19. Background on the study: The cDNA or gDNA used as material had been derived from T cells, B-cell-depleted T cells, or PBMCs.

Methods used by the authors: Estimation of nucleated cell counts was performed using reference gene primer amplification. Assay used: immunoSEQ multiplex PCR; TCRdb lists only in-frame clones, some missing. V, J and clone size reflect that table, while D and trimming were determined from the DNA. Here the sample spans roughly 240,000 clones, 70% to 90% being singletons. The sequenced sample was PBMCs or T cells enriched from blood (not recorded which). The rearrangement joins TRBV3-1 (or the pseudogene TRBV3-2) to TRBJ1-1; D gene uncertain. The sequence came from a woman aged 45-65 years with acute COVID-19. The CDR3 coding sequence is TGTGCCAGCAGCCAAGTCTTGAGGAACACTGAAGCTTTCTTT. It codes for CASSQVLRNTEAFF.